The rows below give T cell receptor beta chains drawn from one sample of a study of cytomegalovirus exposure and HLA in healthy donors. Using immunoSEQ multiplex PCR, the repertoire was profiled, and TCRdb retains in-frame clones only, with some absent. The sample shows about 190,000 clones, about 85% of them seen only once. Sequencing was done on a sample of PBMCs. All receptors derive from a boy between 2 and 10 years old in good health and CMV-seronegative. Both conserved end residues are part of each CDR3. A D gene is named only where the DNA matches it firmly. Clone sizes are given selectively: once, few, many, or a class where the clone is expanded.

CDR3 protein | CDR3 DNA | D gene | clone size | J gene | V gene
CASSPTGVRAEAFF | TGTGCCAGTAGCCCGACAGGGGTAAGAGCTGAAGCTTTCTTT | TRBD1 | few | TRBJ1-1 | TRBV19
CSARLRVGYTF | TGCAGTGCTAGGTTACGGGTTGGCTACACCTTC | NA | NA | TRBJ1-2 | TRBV20-1
CASTLGQASNQPQHF | TGTGCCAGCACTCTCGGACAGGCTAGCAATCAGCCCCAGCATTTT | TRBD1 | few | TRBJ1-5 | TRBV2
CASSLVTNRGTSPLHF | TGTGCCAGCAGCTTGGTAACGAACAGGGGGACATCACCCCTCCACTTT | TRBD1 | NA | TRBJ1-6 | TRBV5-6
CASSTGVGYEQYF | TGTGCCAGCAGCACAGGGGTAGGCTACGAGCAGTACTTC | TRBD1 | NA | TRBJ2-7 | TRBV9
CATKRGQETQYF | TGTGCCACTAAAAGGGGCCAAGAGACCCAGTACTTC | NA | NA | TRBJ2-5 | TRBV10-3
CASISQGAEAFF | TGTGCCAGCATCTCACAGGGGGCTGAAGCTTTCTTT | TRBD1 | NA | TRBJ1-1 | TRBV28
CAWSGEGAAGTDTQYF | TGTGCCTGGAGTGGCGAGGGGGCAGCAGGCACAGATACGCAGTATTTT | TRBD1 | NA | TRBJ2-3 | TRBV30
CASSPPVGTNTGELFF | TGTGCCAGCTCACCACCGGTGGGCACGAACACCGGGGAGCTGTTTTTT | NA | once | TRBJ2-2 | TRBV18
CASSAPSGRANNEQFF | TGTGCCAGCAGCGCCCCTAGCGGGAGGGCGAACAATGAGCAGTTCTTC | TRBD2 | few | TRBJ2-1 | TRBV9
CASSPTLQGSPGELFF | TGTGCCAGCAGCCCGACCTTACAGGGGAGCCCCGGGGAGCTGTTTTTT | TRBD1 | once | TRBJ2-2 | TRBV7-9